Here is one T cell receptor beta chain with its context. The antigen remains undetermined. The CDR3 sequence is 15 residues long. V lost 3 bases and J lost 0, with 9 bases in between. Germline V gene data show CDR1 as MNHEY and CDR2 as SMNVEV (reference sequence). The entry originates in a study of response to subunit inactivated influenza vaccine. Overall study results and limits: Every seasonal influenza vaccination brings in few new T cells, the authors suggested.

MiXCR, applied by TCRdb to the RT-PCR reads, yields one record per CDR3 protein. The sample lists roughly 700,000 distinct CDR3 sequences; about 15% were seen once. The sample consisted of PBMCs from blood, taken around 14 days before vaccination. The clonotype comes from a man aged 45-65 years who received an inactivated influenza vaccine. The chain joins TRBV27 to TRBJ1-5, with no clear D. The CDR3 DNA follows: TGTGCCAGCAGTTTTACCCGATATAGCAATCAGCCCCAGCATTTT. Protein sequence: CASSFTRYSNQPQHF.